This T cell receptor (beta chain) was profiled in a study of shared clonotypes between healthy human individuals (TCRdb year 2020). For context, the study as a whole: A few men and two women, aged 18 to 49 years, made up the cohort. The study deeply sequenced blood TCR repertoires of roughly five healthy adults to estimate repertoire size and the extent of clonotype sharing between individuals. For each donor, three plates each were used for CD4 naive and CD4 memory, two plates were used for CD8 naive, and one plate was used for CD8 memory. Between about 0.94 and 8.9 billion PBMCs per donor were obtained by leukapheresis. To increase sequencing depth and limit assay-specific biases, TCR repertoire library preparation and sequencing were carried out by different laboratories using diverse techniques. Study-wide findings and limitations: The small number of donors limited the genetic and exposure-history diversity represented. Estimated clonotype richness was generally larger for naive than for memory subsets. Only blood was sampled, and tissue TCR repertoires likely differ from those in blood. Higher generation probabilities were observed for clonotypes shared by all four sorted-subset donors than for non-shared clonotypes. Across a handful of donors, roughly 5% of naive CD4, 3% to 4% of naive CD8, around 2.5% of memory CD4, and roughly 0.41% of memory CD8 clonotypes were shared. Pairwise subsampling indicated that sequencing depth was expected to affect the degree of clonotype sharing among donors. Incomplete sequencing was indicated by rarefaction of sorted-subset datasets, despite the large sequencing depth.

A word on this clone: Its binding antigen is unknown. Within one base of it there is no much larger clone, and no base qualities were kept.

Including the terminal cysteine and phenylalanine, the CDR3 comprises 16 residues. Only CDR3 DNA remains: 48 bases, in frame from the first base. The V end gives up 8 bases and the J end 0 bases, leaving 8 bases in the junction not matched to a gene. The germline V gene sets CDR1 to ENHRY and CDR2 to SYGVKD. Using the deep immunoSEQ assay, multiplex PCR amplified TCR CDR3 regions from genomic DNA. Extracted genomic DNA from each cell subset was spread evenly across all wells of several immunoSEQ 96-well plates, with each plate serving as a replicate. For sorted subsets, approximately 210 ng genomic DNA, equal to 25,000 to 35,000 T cell genomes, was loaded into each replicate PCR. The purified libraries were quantified using a Qubit 3.0 fluorometer, sized with a Bioanalyzer 2100, and then quantified again using the KAPA Library Quantification kit. Every immunoSEQ 96-well plate was sequenced on a separate single-read 150-cycle Illumina NextSeq 550 flow cell. Turning to the authors' computational methods: Because the immunoSEQ output held only junctional sequences and lacked quality scores, the filtering could not match the filtering applied to full-length reads. Sequences were annotated with PyIR, a Python wrapper for IgBLAST v1.9, and V/J genes and CDR3 were assigned using IMGT germline references. Reads were removed for weak V/J assignments (E-value above 1e-6), missing CDR3, stop codons, out-of-frame junctions, or ambiguous translated residues. V3J clonotypes were defined by identical inferred V gene, J gene, and CDR3 amino acid sequence. Percentage overlap between repertoires was calculated by dividing the number of shared unique clonotypes by the size of the smaller repertoire. Repertoire richness was assessed with RTK rarefaction, the Chao1 estimator, and Recon v2.1 estimates of unobserved clonotypes. For all TCRbeta clonotypes obtained by the gDNA method from a few donors, generation probabilities were computed with OLGA. The source is immuneACCESS, and TCRdb retained only in-frame sequences with V and J called. Part of the clones is not carried over; for the studies checked, unresolved V genes explain less than half of this, and the remainder is unexplained. That table gives V, J and clone size, and the DNA gave D and trimming. The sample table holds 2 million to 3 million clones, of which 93% were seen once. About 0.34% of the sample is taken by the ten largest.

Donors were healthy HIV-negative adults with no recently reported acute infections or vaccinations. All donors were Caucasian adults living in Nashville, Tennessee, USA. CD4+ T cells were enriched by magnetic negative selection, after which naive cells were positively selected on CD45RA and the negative fraction was taken as the memory subset. Blood was obtained by leukapheresis, after which PBMCs were separated by Ficoll-Histopaque density gradient centrifugation and cryopreserved in liquid nitrogen vapor phase. Analytical flow cytometry was used to check the purity and quantity of every magnetically sorted T cell population. From each sorted fraction, genomic DNA was isolated and quantified by UV absorbance on a Nanodrop 2000c.

Sample: naive CD4+ T cells from PBMCs. Explained via the paper, the cell subset or site label denotes: CD45RA+ positively selected. This sequence uses TRBV10-3 and TRBJ2-1; 9 junctional bases match TRBD2. The TCR originated in a man younger than 30 in good health. Some clones in this sample may be carry-over from other donors' samples. The CDR3 in this case is CAIGDFSGGSYNEQFF. Here is the DNA: TGTGCCATCGGGGACTTTAGCGGGGGCTCCTACAATGAGCAGTTCTTC.